This T cell receptor (beta chain) was recorded in a study of T cell repertoires in cytomegalovirus infection. Across the whole study: An indication of both CMV infection and matching HLA type came from public TCR beta signatures. Study-wide results and limits: The ex vivo response showed dominance by HLA-C-restricted CMV-specific TCR beta clonotypes.

Looked up from germline, CDR1 is SQVTM and CDR2 is ANQGSEA. CDR3 length: 13 amino acids. V shed 6 bases and J shed 6 bases, with 17 bases lying between them. One entry per CDR3 protein, called by TCRdb with MiXCR from the reads. The sample lists about 180,000 distinct CDR3 sequences; about 15% were seen once. This clonotype was observed a handful of times. What it binds is not known. This chain uses TRBV29-1 with TRBJ1-1; D remains unclear. The sample consisted of CD8+ T cells from PBMCs. The receptor was isolated from a human donor in good health (CMV status not recorded). Some clones in this sample may be carry-over from other donors' samples. The CDR3 here is CSVAALEVPEAFF. CDR3 in DNA: TGCAGCGTCGCCGCTCTAGAGGTTCCTGAAGCTTTCTTT. The entire variable domain, with the rest obtained from reference TRBV29-1 and TRBJ1-1, is as follows: SAVISQKPSRDICQRGTSLTIQCQVDSQVTMMFWYRQQPGQSLTLIATANQGSEATYESGFVIDKFPISRPNLTFSTLTVSNMSPEDSSIYLCSVAALEVPEAFFGQGTRLTVV.